This T cell receptor beta chain was identified during a study of T cell clusters in autoimmune cytopenias. The CDR3 has 16 residues. Germline V gene sequence: CDR1 SGHTA, CDR2 FQGNSA. Multiplex touch-down PCR amplified TRB using TRB-A and TRB-B pools in one tube. TCRdb reprocessed the multiplex PCR reads and reports one entry per CDR3 protein, with no DNA. The sample has about 5,100 distinct CDR3 sequences. TRB was amplified from approximately 250 ng of peripheral blood genomic DNA per sample. These same records also appear under a second study, on T cell repertoires in aging, cancer and after chemotherapy.

The TCR was taken from a human donor in good health. The material sequenced was peripheral blood. The chain joins TRBV7-2 to TRBJ2-1; the D call of TRBD1 rests on TCRdb alone, since no DNA is present to check it. CDR3 region: CASSLGGMDGNNEQFF.